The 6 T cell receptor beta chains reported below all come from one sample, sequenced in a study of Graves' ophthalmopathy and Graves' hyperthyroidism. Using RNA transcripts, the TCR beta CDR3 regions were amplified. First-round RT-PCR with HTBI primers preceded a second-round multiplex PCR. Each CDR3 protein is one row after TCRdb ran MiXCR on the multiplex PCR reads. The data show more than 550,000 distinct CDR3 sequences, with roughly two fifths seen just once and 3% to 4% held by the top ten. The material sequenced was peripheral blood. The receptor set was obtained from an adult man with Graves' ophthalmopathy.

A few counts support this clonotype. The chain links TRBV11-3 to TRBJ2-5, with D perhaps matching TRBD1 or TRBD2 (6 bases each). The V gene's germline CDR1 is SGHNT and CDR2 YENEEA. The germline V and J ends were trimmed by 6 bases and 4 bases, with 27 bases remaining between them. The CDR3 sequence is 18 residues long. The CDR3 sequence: CASSERGLMREEVETQYF. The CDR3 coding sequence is TGTGCCAGCAGTGAAAGGGGGTTAATGAGGGAGGAGGTAGAGACCCAGTACTTC.

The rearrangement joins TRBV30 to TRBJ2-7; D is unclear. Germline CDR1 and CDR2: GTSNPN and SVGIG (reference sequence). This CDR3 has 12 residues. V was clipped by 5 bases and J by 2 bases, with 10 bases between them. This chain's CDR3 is CAWGFGPYEQYF. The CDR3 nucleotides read TGTGCCTGGGGATTTGGACCCTACGAGCAGTACTTC.

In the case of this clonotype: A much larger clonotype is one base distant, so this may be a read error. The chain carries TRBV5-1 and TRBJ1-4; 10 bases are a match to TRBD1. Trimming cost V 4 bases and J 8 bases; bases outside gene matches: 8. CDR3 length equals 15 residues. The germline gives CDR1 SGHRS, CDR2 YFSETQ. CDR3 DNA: TGCGCCAGCAGCGCCGGGACAGGGGAAGCGGAAAAACTGTTTTTT. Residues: CASSAGTGEAEKLFF.

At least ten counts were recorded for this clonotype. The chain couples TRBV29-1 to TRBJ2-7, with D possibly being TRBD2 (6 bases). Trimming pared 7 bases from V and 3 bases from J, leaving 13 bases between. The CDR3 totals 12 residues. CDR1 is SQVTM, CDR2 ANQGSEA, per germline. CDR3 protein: CSGRDFGYEQYF. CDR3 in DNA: TGCAGCGGCCGGGACTTCGGCTACGAGCAGTACTTC.

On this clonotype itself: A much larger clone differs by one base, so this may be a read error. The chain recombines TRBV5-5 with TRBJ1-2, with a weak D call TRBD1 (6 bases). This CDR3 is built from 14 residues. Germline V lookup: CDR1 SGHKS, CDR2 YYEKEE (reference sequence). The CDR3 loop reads CAGSFDRRGYGYTF. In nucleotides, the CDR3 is TGTGCCGGCAGCTTCGACAGGAGGGGCTATGGCTACACCTTC. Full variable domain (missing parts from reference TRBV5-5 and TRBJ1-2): DAGVTQSPTHLIKTRGQQVTLRCSPISGHKSVSWYQQVLGQGPQFIFQYYEKEERGRGNFPDRFSARQFPNYSSELNVNALLLGDSALYLCAGSFDRRGYGYTFGSGTRLTVV.

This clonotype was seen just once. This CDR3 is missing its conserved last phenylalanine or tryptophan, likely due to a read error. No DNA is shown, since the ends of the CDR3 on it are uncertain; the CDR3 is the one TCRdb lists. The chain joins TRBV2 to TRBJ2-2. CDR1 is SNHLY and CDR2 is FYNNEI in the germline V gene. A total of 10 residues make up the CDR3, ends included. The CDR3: CASSETGKLT.